These 19 T cell receptor beta chains share one sample of origin, sequenced in a study of Ad26.COV2.S vaccination and SARS-CoV-2 variants. Indicated treatment: approximately 18 received Ad26.COV2.S at low or high dose, single or two shots; about five received placebo; per-sample allocation not given. At day 63 after the first vaccine or placebo injection, samples were drawn. Sequencing used immunoSEQ multiplex PCR; TCRdb keeps in-frame clones, though not all of them. The sample consists of more than 300,000 clones, around nine tenths of them appearing once. The specimen was peripheral blood, collected in a trial of Ad26.COV2.S vaccine versus placebo. The receptor set was obtained from a person between 18 and 60 years old who received the Ad26.COV2.S COVID-19 vaccine or a placebo.

V gene TRBV3-1 (or the pseudogene TRBV3-2) combines with J gene TRBJ1-3; tentative D call: TRBD1 (6 bases). V shed 4 bases and J shed 2 bases, with 18 bases lying between them. The CDR3 has 17 amino acids. CDR1 and CDR2 from the germline V gene are LGHDT and YNNKEL (reference sequence). CDR3 in amino acids: CASSRHQQGLTGNTIYF. CDR3 nucleotide sequence: TGTGCCAGCAGCCGTCACCAACAGGGTCTTACTGGAAACACCATATATTTT.

The chain is built from TRBV23-1 and TRBJ1-1; possible D gene TRBD1, 6 bases. TRBV23-1 is treated as an ORF (open reading frame) with a function not yet certain. The V and J ends lost 3 bases and 0 bases respectively, with 14 bases between them. The CDR3 is 16 amino acids. CDR3 residues: CASSHKGQKLNTEAFF. The CDR3 bases are TGCGCCAGCAGTCACAAAGGACAGAAGTTGAACACTGAAGCTTTCTTT.

Concerning this clone itself: In the same sample, other DNA sequences code for this CDR3. This rearrangement joins TRBV29-1 to TRBJ2-7; D uncertain. The CDR3 consists of 11 residues. V was clipped by 3 bases and J by 3 bases, with 6 bases between them. Germline CDR1 SQVTM, CDR2 ANQGSEA. Here the CDR3 DNA reads TGCAGCGTTGAGGGCAGCTACGAGCAGTACTTC. Its translation: CSVEGSYEQYF.

V gene TRBV7-9 combines with J gene TRBJ1-2; no clear D gene. The CDR3 extends over 16 amino acids. V gave up 2 bases and J gave up 6 bases, with 19 bases separating them. Germline values: CDR1 SEHNR, CDR2 FQNEAQ (reference sequence). The DNA of the CDR3 is TGTGCCAGCAGCTTAAGTCCCGGGGAGGGAGACCATGGCTACACCTTC. Residues: CASSLSPGEGDHGYTF.

The V gene is TRBV9, the J gene TRBJ1-2; TRBD1 matches 10 bases. CDR3 size: 15 residues. CDR1 is SGDLS, CDR2 YYNGEE, per germline. V lost 3 bases and J lost 2; bases outside the gene matches: 4. DNA for the CDR3: TGTGCCAGCAGCGACGGGACAGGGGAGAACTATGGCTACACCTTC. Translating gives CASSDGTGENYGYTF.

This clone was counted between two and nine times. The chain combines TRBV28 with TRBJ1-1; D possibly corresponds to TRBD1 (5 bases). Trimming pared 4 bases from V and 1 base from J, leaving 10 bases between. This CDR3 comprises 14 residues. CDR1 is MDHEN, CDR2 SYDVKM, per germline. The CDR3 loop is CASSSYGQNTEAFF. The CDR3 DNA follows: TGTGCCAGCAGTTCCTACGGACAGAACACTGAAGCTTTCTTT.

The chain joins TRBV28 to TRBJ2-2; D is uncertain. Trimming stripped 6 bases from V and 12 bases from J, with 20 bases between. CDR1 and CDR2 from the germline V gene are MDHEN and SYDVKM. The length of the CDR3 is 14 residues. CDR3 sequence: CASSPSTSGRKLFF. CDR3 DNA: TGTGCCAGCAGCCCTTCTACCTCCGGACGGAAGCTGTTTTTT.

The CDR3 loop reads CASSQNTGYNEKLFF. The CDR3 region has the DNA TGTGCCAGCAGCCAAAACACAGGGTATAATGAAAAACTGTTTTTT. The rearrangement links TRBV3-1 (or the pseudogene TRBV3-2) to TRBJ1-4; weak D call: TRBD1 (6 bases). Germline V gene sequence: CDR1 LGHDT, CDR2 YNNKEL (reference sequence). This CDR3 has 15 amino acids. V lost 2 bases and J lost 4, with 11 bases in between.

There are a few counts of this clone. The V gene is TRBV11-2, the J gene TRBJ2-7; 7 nucleotides match TRBD2. Losses at the gene ends were 2 bases for V and 0 bases for J; bases not matched to a gene: 4. Germline CDR1 SGHAT, CDR2 FQNNGV. This CDR3 is 15 amino acids long. CDR3 sequence reads: CASSLSRGSSYEQYF. The CDR3 DNA follows: TGTGCCAGCAGCTTAAGTCGCGGGAGCTCCTACGAGCAGTACTTC.

The V gene is TRBV28, the J gene TRBJ1-5; weak D call: TRBD1 (5 bases). The V gene lost 2 bases and the J gene lost 6 bases, with 11 bases spanning the gap. Per germline, CDR1 MDHEN and CDR2 SYDVKM. CDR3 length: 14 residues. The CDR3 loop is CASSLGGDIQPQHF. The CDR3 DNA is TGTGCCAGCAGTTTAGGGGGGGATATTCAGCCCCAGCATTTT.

The rearrangement uses TRBV28 and TRBJ2-7; D tentatively fits TRBD1 or TRBD2 (7 bases each). The CDR3 runs to 14 residues. The germline V gene encodes CDR1 MDHEN and CDR2 SYDVKM. V was trimmed by 5 bases and J by 3 bases, leaving 14 bases between them. CDR3 sequence (DNA): TGTGCCAGCAGTATCAGGGGGGGAAACTACGAGCAGTACTTC. Amino acid sequence: CASSIRGGNYEQYF.

The chain recombines TRBV19 with TRBJ2-7, with TRBD1 matching over 9 bases. The CDR3 sequence is 15 residues long. The germline CDR1 and CDR2 sequences are LNHDA and SQIVND (reference sequence). J lost 6 bases, V lost 3 bases, and 9 bases had no gene match. The CDR3 region is CASSMTGGSRAEQYF. In DNA, the CDR3 is TGTGCCAGTAGTATGACAGGGGGATCACGGGCCGAGCAGTACTTC.

The chain recombines TRBV24-1 with TRBJ2-2; TRBD2 agrees at 8 bases. CDR1 KGHDR and CDR2 SFDVKD come from the germline V gene. This CDR3 has 16 amino acids. The junction had 3 bases not matched to a gene; V was cut back by 3 bases and J by 1 base. The CDR3 reads CATSDASGRNTGELFF. The CDR3 DNA follows: TGTGCCACCAGTGATGCCAGCGGGAGGAACACCGGGGAGCTGTTTTTT.

The DNA for the CDR3 is TGCAGCGTCGCCCCCATGGAGGGTGGAGTAAGCTACACCTTC. Its protein product is CSVAPMEGGVSYTF. V gene TRBV29-1 combines with J gene TRBJ1-2; no clear D gene. Germline-derived CDR1 and CDR2 are SQVTM and ANQGSEA. Trimming removed 6 bases at V and 9 bases at J, with 23 bases between. The CDR3 sequence is 14 residues long.

This clone showed up just a few times. The chain combines TRBV6-5 with TRBJ2-7; 10 bases align to TRBD2. CDR1 MNHEY and CDR2 SVGAGI come from the germline V gene. The V and J ends lost 6 bases and 0 bases, in that order; junction bases with no gene match: 5. CDR3 length: 15 residues. The CDR3 here is CASSSSGRASYEQYF. The CDR3 DNA reads TGTGCCAGCAGCTCGAGCGGGAGGGCCTCCTACGAGCAGTACTTC.

This rearrangement joins TRBV25-1 to TRBJ2-2, with TRBD2 as a possible D gene (5 bases). V shed 10 bases and J shed 4 bases, with 16 bases lying between them. Germline-derived CDR1 and CDR2 are MGHDK and SYGVNS. The CDR3 contains 14 residues. CDR3 loop: CATPPGMGTGELFF. DNA of the CDR3: TGTGCCACTCCACCCGGGATGGGCACCGGGGAGCTGTTTTTT.

This clone was recorded once. The V gene is TRBV6-1, the J gene TRBJ1-2, with 10 bases matching TRBD1. Trimming cost V 1 base and J 7 bases; bases outside gene matches: 0. The V gene's germline CDR1 is MNHNS and CDR2 SASEGT. There are 13 residues in the CDR3. Here the CDR3 DNA reads TGTGCCAGCAGTGAAGGGACAGGGGGTGGCTACACCTTC. It yields the protein CASSEGTGGGYTF.

This chain connects TRBV3-1 (or the pseudogene TRBV3-2) to TRBJ2-5, with TRBD2 matching 9 bases. The CDR3 extends over 16 amino acids. The germline V gene encodes CDR1 LGHDT and CDR2 YNNKEL (reference sequence). V shed 6 bases and J 4 bases; nucleotides not matched to a gene: 12. CDR3 nucleotide sequence: TGTGCCAGCAGTCTCGTAGCGGGAGCGGTGCTAGAGACCCAGTACTTC. Translating it yields CASSLVAGAVLETQYF.

The chain is built from TRBV7-8 and TRBJ1-6, with 7 bases fitting TRBD1. The CDR3 runs to 14 residues. Germline-derived CDR1 and CDR2 are SGHVS and FQNEAQ. With V trimmed by 4 bases and J by 7 bases, 4 bases remained unmatched. The CDR3 DNA reads TGTGCCAGCAGCTGGGGGACAGTGAATTCACCCCTCCACTTT. Translated, it gives CASSWGTVNSPLHF.